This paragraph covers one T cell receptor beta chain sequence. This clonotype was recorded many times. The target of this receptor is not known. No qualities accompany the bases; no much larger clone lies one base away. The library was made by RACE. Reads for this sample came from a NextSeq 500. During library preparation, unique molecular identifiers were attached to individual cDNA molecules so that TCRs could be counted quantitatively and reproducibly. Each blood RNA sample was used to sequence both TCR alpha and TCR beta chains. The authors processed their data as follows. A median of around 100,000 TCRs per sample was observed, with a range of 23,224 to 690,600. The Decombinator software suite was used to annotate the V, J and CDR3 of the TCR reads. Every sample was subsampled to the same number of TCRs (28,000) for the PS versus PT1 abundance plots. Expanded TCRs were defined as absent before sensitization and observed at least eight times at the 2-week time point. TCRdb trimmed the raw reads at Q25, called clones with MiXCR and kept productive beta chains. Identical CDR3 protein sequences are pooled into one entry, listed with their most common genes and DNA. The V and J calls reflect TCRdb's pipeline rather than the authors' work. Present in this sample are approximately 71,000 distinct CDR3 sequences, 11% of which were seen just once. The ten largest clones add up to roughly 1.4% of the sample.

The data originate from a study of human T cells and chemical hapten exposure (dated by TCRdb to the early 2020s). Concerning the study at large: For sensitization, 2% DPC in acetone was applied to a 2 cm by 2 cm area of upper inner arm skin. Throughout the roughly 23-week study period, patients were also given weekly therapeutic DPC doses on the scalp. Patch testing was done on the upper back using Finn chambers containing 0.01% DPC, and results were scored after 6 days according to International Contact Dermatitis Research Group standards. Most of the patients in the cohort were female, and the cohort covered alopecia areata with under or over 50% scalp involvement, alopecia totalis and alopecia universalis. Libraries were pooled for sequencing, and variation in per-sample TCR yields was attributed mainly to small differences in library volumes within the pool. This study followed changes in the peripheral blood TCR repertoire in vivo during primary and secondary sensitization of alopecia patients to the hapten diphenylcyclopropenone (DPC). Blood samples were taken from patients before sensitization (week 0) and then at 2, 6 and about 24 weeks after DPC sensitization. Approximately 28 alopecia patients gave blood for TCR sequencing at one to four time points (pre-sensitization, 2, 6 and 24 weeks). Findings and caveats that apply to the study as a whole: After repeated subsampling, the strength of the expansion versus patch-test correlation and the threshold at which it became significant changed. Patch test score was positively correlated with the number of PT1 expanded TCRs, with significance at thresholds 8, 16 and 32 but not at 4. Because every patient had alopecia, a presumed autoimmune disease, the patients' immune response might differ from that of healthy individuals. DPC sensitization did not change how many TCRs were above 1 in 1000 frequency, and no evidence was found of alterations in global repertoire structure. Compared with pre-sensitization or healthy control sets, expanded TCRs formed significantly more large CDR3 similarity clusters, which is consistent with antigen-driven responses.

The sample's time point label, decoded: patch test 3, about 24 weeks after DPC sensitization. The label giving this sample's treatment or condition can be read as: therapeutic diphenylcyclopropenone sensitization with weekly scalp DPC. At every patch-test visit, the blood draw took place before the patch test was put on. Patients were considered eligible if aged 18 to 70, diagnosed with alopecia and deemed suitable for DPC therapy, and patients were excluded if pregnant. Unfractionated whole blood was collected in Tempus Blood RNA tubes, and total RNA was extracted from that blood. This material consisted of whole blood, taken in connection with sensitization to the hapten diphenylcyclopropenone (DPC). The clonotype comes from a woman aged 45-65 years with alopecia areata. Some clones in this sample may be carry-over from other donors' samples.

Here is the DNA: TGCAGTGCTCTAGGAGGGGGTGTCTACGAGCAGTACTTC. This yields the protein CSALGGGVYEQYF. The chain joins TRBV20-1 to TRBJ2-7, with the D gene possibly TRBD1 or TRBD2, each one fitting 6 bases. The CDR3 sequence holds 13 residues, the cysteine and phenylalanine included. Only the CDR3 DNA is retained, 39 bases long and in frame from the first base. CDR1 is given as DFQATT and CDR2 as SNEGSKA, both from the germline V gene (reference sequence). V is shortened by 5 bases, J by 3 bases, and the region joining them spans 14 bases.